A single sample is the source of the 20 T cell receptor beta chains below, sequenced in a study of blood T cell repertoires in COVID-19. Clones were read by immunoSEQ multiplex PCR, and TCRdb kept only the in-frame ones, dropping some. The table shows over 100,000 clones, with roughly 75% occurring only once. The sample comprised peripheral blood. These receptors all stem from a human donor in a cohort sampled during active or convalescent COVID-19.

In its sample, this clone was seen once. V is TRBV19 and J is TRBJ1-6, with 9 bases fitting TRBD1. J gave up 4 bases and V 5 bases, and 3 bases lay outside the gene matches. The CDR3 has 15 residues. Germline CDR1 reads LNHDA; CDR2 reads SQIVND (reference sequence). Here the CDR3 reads CASSGQGRYNSPLHF. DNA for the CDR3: TGTGCCAGTAGTGGACAGGGGAGGTATAATTCACCCCTCCACTTT.

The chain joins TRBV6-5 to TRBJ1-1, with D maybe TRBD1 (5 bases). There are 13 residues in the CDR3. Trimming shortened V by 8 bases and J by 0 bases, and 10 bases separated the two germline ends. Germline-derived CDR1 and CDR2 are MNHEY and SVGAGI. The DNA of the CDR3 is TGTGCCAGCGGGGCAGTCATGAACACTGAAGCTTTCTTT. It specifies CASGAVMNTEAFF.

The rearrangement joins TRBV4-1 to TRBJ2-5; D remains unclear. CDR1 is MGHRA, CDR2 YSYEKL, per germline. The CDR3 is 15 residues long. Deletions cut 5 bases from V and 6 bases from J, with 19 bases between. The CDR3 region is CASSTREQSGKTQYF. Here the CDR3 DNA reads TGCGCCAGCAGCACCCGAGAACAGTCCGGAAAGACCCAGTACTTC.

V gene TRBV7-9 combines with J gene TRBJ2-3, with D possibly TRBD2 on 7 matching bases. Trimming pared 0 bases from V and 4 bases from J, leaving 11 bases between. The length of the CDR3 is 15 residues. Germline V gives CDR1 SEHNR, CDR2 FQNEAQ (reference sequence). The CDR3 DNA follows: TGTGCCAGCAGCTTAGCCCTAGGGGGGGCAGATACGCAGTATTTT. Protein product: CASSLALGGADTQYF.

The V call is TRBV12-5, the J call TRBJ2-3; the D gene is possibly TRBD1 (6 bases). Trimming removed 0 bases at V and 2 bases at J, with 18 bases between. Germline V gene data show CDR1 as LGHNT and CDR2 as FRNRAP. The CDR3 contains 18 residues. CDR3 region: CASGLVTTRDKHTDTQYF. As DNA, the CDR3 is TGTGCTAGTGGTTTGGTTACCACCCGGGACAAACACACAGATACGCAGTATTTT. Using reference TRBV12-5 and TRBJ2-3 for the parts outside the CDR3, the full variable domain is DARVTQTPRHKVTEMGQEVTMRCQPILGHNTVFWYRQTMMQGLELLAYFRNRAPLDDSGMPKDRFSAEMPDATLATLKIQPSEPRDSAVYFCASGLVTTRDKHTDTQYFGPGTRLTVL.

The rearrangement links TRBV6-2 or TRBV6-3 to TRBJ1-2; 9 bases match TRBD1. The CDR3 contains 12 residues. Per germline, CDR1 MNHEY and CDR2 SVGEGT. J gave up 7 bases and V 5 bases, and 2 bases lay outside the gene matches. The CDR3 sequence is CASSRGQGGYTF. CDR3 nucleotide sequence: TGTGCCAGCAGTCGGGGACAGGGTGGCTACACCTTC.

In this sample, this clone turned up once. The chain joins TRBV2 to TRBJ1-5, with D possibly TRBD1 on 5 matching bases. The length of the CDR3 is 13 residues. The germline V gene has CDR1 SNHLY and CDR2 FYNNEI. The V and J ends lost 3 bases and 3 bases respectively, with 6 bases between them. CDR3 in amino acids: CASSETDNQPQHF. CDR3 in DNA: TGTGCCAGCAGTGAGACAGACAATCAGCCCCAGCATTTT.

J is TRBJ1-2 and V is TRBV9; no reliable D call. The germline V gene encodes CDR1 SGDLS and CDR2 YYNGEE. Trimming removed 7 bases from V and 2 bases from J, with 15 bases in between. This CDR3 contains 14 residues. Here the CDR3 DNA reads TGTGCCAGCGACAAACGGGGAGGGAACTATGGCTACACCTTC. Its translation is CASDKRGGNYGYTF.

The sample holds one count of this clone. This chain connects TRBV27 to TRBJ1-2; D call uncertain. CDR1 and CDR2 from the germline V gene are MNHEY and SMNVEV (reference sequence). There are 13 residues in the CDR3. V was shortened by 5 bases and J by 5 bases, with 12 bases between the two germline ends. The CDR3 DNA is TGTGCCAGCAGTCCATCGACAATTTATGGCTACACCTTC. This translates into CASSPSTIYGYTF.

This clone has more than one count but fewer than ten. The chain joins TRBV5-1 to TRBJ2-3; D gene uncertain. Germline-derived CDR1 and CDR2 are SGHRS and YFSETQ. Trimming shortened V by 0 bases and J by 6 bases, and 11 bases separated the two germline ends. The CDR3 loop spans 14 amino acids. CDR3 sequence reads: CASSLDPVPDTQYF. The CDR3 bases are TGCGCCAGCAGCTTGGATCCAGTCCCGGATACGCAGTATTTT.

In DNA form, the CDR3 reads TGCAGCGTTGAAGGCCGGGACAGCGGCCCTAACGAGCAGTACTTC. Translation gives CSVEGRDSGPNEQYF. V and J are TRBV29-1 and TRBJ2-7, with 7 bases that match TRBD1. CDR3 size: 15 residues. CDR1 is SQVTM and CDR2 is ANQGSEA in the germline V gene. The ends lost 1 base at V and 5 bases at J; junction bases unmatched: 11.

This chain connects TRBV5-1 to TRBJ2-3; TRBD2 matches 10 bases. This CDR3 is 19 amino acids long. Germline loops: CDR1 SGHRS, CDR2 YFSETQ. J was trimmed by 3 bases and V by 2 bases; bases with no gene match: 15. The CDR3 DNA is TGCGCCAGCAGCTTCCCACTCGGAGCGGGGGGGCCCTCGACAGATACGCAGTATTTT. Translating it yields CASSFPLGAGGPSTDTQYF.

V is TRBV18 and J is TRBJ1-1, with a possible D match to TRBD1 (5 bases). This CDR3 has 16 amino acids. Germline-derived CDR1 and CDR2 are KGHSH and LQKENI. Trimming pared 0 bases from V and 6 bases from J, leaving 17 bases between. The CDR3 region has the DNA TGTGCCAGCTCACCACCGGGCGCGGGGCCAAGGGCTGAAGCTTTCTTT. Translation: CASSPPGAGPRAEAFF.

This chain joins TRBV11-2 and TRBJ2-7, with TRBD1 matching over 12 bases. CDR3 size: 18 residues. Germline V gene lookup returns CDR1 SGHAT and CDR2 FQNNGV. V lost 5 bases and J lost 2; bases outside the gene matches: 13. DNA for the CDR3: TGTGCCAGCAGCCCTTTATCCCGGGGACAGGGGGCGACCTACGAGCAGTACTTC. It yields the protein CASSPLSRGQGATYEQYF.

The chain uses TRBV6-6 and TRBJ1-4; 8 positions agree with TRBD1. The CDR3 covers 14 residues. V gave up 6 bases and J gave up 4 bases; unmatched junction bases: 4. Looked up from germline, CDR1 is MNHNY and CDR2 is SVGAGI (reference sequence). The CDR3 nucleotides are TGTGCCAGCAGGTTACAGGGGGGTAATGAAAAACTGTTTTTT. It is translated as CASRLQGGNEKLFF.

The CDR3 DNA is TGTGCCAGCAGCCAAGATCGAAGCGTTTCCTACAATGAGCAGTTCTTC. It yields the protein CASSQDRSVSYNEQFF. This rearrangement joins TRBV3-1 (or the pseudogene TRBV3-2) to TRBJ2-1; D ambiguous. There are 16 residues in the CDR3. The ends were cut back, 0 bases at V and 1 base at J, with 10 bases in the middle. Germline-derived CDR1 and CDR2 are LGHDT and YNNKEL (reference sequence).

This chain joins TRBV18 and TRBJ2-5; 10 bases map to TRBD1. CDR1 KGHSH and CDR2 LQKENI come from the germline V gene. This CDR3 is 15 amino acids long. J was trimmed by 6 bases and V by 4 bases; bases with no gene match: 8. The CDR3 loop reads CASSLDRGREKTQYF. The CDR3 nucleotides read TGTGCCAGCTCACTAGACAGGGGGCGCGAGAAGACCCAGTACTTC.

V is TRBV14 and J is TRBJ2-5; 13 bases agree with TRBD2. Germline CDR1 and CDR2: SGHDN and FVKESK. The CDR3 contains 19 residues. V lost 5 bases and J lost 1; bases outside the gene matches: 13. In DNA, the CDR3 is TGTGCCAGCAGCGCAGGGGGACTAGCGGGGCGCTCGTTCCAAGAGACCCAGTACTTC. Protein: CASSAGGLAGRSFQETQYF.

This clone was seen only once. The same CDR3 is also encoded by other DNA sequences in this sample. Here the CDR3 DNA reads TGTGCCAGCAGCTTACAGGCGTATGGCTACACCTTC. Translated: CASSLQAYGYTF. The rearrangement uses TRBV7-9 and TRBJ1-2, with D uncertain. Trimming removed 2 bases from V and 5 bases from J, with 6 bases in between. This CDR3 contains 12 residues. Germline V gene sequence: CDR1 SEHNR, CDR2 FQNEAQ (reference sequence).

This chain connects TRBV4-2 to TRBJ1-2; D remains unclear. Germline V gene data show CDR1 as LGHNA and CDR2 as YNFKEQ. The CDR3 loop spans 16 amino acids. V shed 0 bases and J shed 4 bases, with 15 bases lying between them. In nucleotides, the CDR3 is TGTGCCAGCAGCCAAGATCGAAGGCAGGCGGGCTATGGCTACACCTTC. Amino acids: CASSQDRRQAGYGYTF.